The clone carrying this T cell receptor (beta chain) has a handful of counts. What it binds is not known. Through Arm-PCR of CDR3 regions and iRepertoire HTBI primers, TCR beta libraries were built. In the original workflow: Identification across samples found approximately 60 TRBV and approximately 15 TRBJ segments. From the multiplex PCR reads, TCRdb called clonotypes with MiXCR, one entry per CDR3 protein. The V and J calls follow TCRdb's processing rather than the paper's. The data contain roughly 400,000 distinct CDR3 sequences, about 20% of them singletons. V was trimmed by 2 bases and J by 2 bases, leaving 8 bases between them. The CDR3 length is 14 residues. Germline V CDR1 and CDR2: SGHTA, FQGNSA. The data originate from a study of regulatory T cells in long-lasting Graves disease. General observations from the study: Persistent disease was associated with favored TRBV28 usage and with favored use of TRBJ1-2 and TRBJ2-5. The study found lower TCR diversity in persistent Graves' patients than in newly diagnosed ones.

Time point meaning: persistent/refractory GD, antithyroid drugs over 5 years with positive TRAb. Construction of the TCR library relied on RNA isolated from PBMCs. Enrollment of patients was through an endocrinology department in Xi'an, China. V is TRBV7-2 and J is TRBJ2-3; D gene unclear. Sequences were derived from peripheral blood mononuclear cells (PBMCs), sampled when the disease was refractory, from a patient treated with antithyroid drugs. This TCR derives from a female donor with Graves disease. The CDR3 nucleotides are TGTGCCAGCAGCTTAAATACACTCACAGATACGCAGTATTTT. Its translation: CASSLNTLTDTQYF.